The 8 T cell receptor beta chains reported below all come from one sample, sequenced in a study of blood T cell repertoires in COVID-19. Profiling relied on immunoSEQ multiplex PCR, and the TCRdb table lists in-frame clones only, not all of them. The table records roughly 100,000 clones, roughly 80% of them present only once. Specimen: peripheral blood. Receptors were obtained from a human donor in a cohort sampled during active COVID-19.

V and J are TRBV14 and TRBJ2-4, with D tentatively TRBD1 (6 bases). This CDR3 has 15 amino acids. Per germline, CDR1 SGHDN and CDR2 FVKESK. V lost 1 base and J 7 bases, leaving 14 bases between the germline ends. CDR3 nucleotides: TGTGCCAGCAGCCAAGTCCTGGGGGCGGAGAACATTCAGTACTTC. It translates to CASSQVLGAENIQYF.

The chain joins TRBV2 to TRBJ1-2; 9 bases fit TRBD1. This CDR3 region has 13 residues. V lost 5 bases and J lost 5; bases outside the gene matches: 3. Germline V gene sequence: CDR1 SNHLY, CDR2 FYNNEI. CDR3 protein: CASSTGTGYGYTF. CDR3 sequence (DNA): TGTGCCAGCAGTACCGGGACAGGGTATGGCTACACCTTC. Combining the CDR3 with reference TRBV2 and TRBJ1-2 gives the whole variable domain EPEVTQTPSHQVTQMGQEVILRCVPISNHLYFYWYRQILGQKVEFLVSFYNNEISEKSEIFDDQFSVERPDGSNFTLKIRSTKLEDSAMYFCASSTGTGYGYTFGSGTRLTVV.

The chain links TRBV28 to TRBJ2-3, with 9 bases fitting TRBD1. The CDR3 has 19 amino acids. The V gene's germline CDR1 is MDHEN and CDR2 SYDVKM. Losses at the gene ends were 5 bases for V and 3 bases for J; bases not matched to a gene: 18. The CDR3, as DNA: TGTGCCAGCAGTACCCCTTTCCGGGACAGGGATTTGTGGACAGATACGCAGTATTTT. Translation: CASSTPFRDRDLWTDTQYF.

The rearrangement uses TRBV19 and TRBJ1-1, with D uncertain. CDR3 size: 13 residues. Per the germline V gene, CDR1 is LNHDA and CDR2 is SQIVND (reference sequence). The V end lost 7 bases, the J end lost 5 bases, and 14 bases lay between the germline ends. The CDR3 DNA is TGTGCCAGTACGACGACGGGGAGGACTGAAGCTTTCTTT. The encoded protein is CASTTTGRTEAFF.

The chain couples TRBV4-2 to TRBJ1-1, with 10 positions matching TRBD1. There are 15 residues in the CDR3. V lost 1 base, J lost 11 bases, and 10 bases stayed unmatched. Germline-derived CDR1 and CDR2 are LGHNA and YNFKEQ. Written as DNA, the CDR3 is TGTGCCAGCAGCCAAGCGGGACAGGGGTTATTTGCGGCTTTCTTT. It translates to CASSQAGQGLFAAFF.

The rearrangement links TRBV4-1 to TRBJ1-2; no firm D call. The V end lost 0 bases, the J end lost 12 bases, and 23 bases lay between the germline ends. CDR3 length: 16 amino acids. In germline, CDR1 is MGHRA, CDR2 YSYEKL. The CDR3 loop is CASSQEIVRVLEGHTF. The CDR3 nucleotides are TGCGCCAGCAGCCAAGAAATAGTCCGCGTTCTGGAGGGTCACACCTTC.

V gene TRBV4-2 combines with J gene TRBJ1-1; 9 bases are a match to TRBD1. The V and J ends lost 5 bases and 1 base, in that order; junction bases with no gene match: 5. This CDR3 is 15 amino acids long. Germline loops: CDR1 LGHNA, CDR2 YNFKEQ. The CDR3 bases are TGTGCCAGCAGCTCTCGACAGGGGGGGAACACTGAAGCTTTCTTT. It specifies CASSSRQGGNTEAFF.

This clone was seen once. The genes are TRBV19 and TRBJ1-2, with D maybe TRBD1 (5 bases). The CDR3 length is 14 residues. Germline values: CDR1 LNHDA, CDR2 SQIVND (reference sequence). V was cut by 0 bases and J by 7 bases, with 12 bases left in between. CDR3 residues: CASSIDQGVGGYTF. CDR3 DNA sequence: TGTGCCAGTAGTATAGATCAGGGCGTTGGTGGCTACACCTTC. Drawing the rest from reference TRBV19 and TRBJ1-2, the complete variable domain is DGGITQSPKYLFRKEGQNVTLSCEQNLNHDAMYWYRQDPGQGLRLIYYSQIVNDFQKGDIAEGYSVSREKKESFPLTVTSAQKNPTAFYLCASSIDQGVGGYTFGSGTRLTVV.